Following are 26 T cell receptor beta chains from one sample sequenced in a study of blood T cell repertoires in COVID-19. Generated by immunoSEQ multiplex PCR, the TCRdb table keeps only in-frame clones and is missing some. The sample has some 68,000 clones; around nine tenths are singletons. Sample: peripheral blood. These receptors all come from a woman aged 45-60 years with COVID-19, enrolled during active disease.

The rearrangement links TRBV19 to TRBJ2-5; 7 bases map to TRBD1. This CDR3 contains 13 residues. Unmatched junction bases numbered 7, after V lost 7 bases and J lost 5 bases. The germline V gene has CDR1 LNHDA and CDR2 SQIVND (reference sequence). The CDR3 bases are TGTGCCAGTAACAGGGGTCTGGAGGAGACCCAGTACTTC. It specifies CASNRGLEETQYF.

The chain combines TRBV18 with TRBJ2-7, with no clear D. This CDR3 contains 18 residues. Germline V CDR1 and CDR2: KGHSH, LQKENI. The V and J ends lost 3 bases and 7 bases respectively, with 28 bases between them. DNA for the CDR3: TGTGCCAGCTCACCCTACCGTTCCCTCTATGCCCCCCGCCTAGAGCAGTACTTC. It codes for CASSPYRSLYAPRLEQYF.

The table lists this clone with a count of one. The chain is built from TRBV6-5 and TRBJ2-2; 9 bases are shared with TRBD1. V was clipped by 6 bases and J by 4 bases; unmatched bases: 6. The CDR3 is 15 residues long. Germline V gene sequence: CDR1 MNHEY, CDR2 SVGAGI. The CDR3 here is CASSRAQGATGELFF. In nucleotides, the CDR3 is TGTGCCAGCAGCCGAGCACAGGGGGCCACCGGGGAGCTGTTTTTT.

J is TRBJ1-2 and V is TRBV27, with D perhaps TRBD1 (6 bases). The CDR3 consists of 15 residues. Trimming shortened V by 5 bases and J by 0 bases, and 13 bases separated the two germline ends. Germline V gives CDR1 MNHEY, CDR2 SMNVEV (reference sequence). The CDR3 region has the DNA TGTGCCAGCAGTCCCCGCCGGACAGCTAACTATGGCTACACCTTC. As protein: CASSPRRTANYGYTF.

The sample holds one count of this clone. This chain joins TRBV7-3 and TRBJ2-1; 9 nucleotides agree with TRBD2. V shed 5 bases, J shed 9 bases, and the junction held 11 bases outside the gene matches. The CDR3 contains 15 residues. Germline loops: CDR1 SGHTA, CDR2 FQGTGA. CDR3 sequence reads: CASSPPAGGPSEQFF. The CDR3 DNA follows: TGTGCCAGCAGCCCGCCCGCGGGAGGGCCAAGTGAGCAGTTCTTC.

The V and J genes are TRBV29-1 and TRBJ2-1; a possible D gene is TRBD2 (6 bases). This CDR3 spans 11 amino acids. V was clipped by 3 bases and J by 15 bases, with 15 bases between them. CDR1 SQVTM and CDR2 ANQGSEA come from the germline V gene. The CDR3 DNA is TGCAGCGTTGAGCGGGATCTTAAGCGGTTCTTC. Translation: CSVERDLKRFF.

This chain links TRBV11-2 with TRBJ2-1, with no clear D. The CDR3 is made up of 11 amino acids. The V gene's germline CDR1 is SGHAT and CDR2 FQNNGV. V was pared by 5 bases and J by 3 bases, with 2 bases between. Here the CDR3 reads CASSHYNEQFF. For the CDR3, the DNA is TGTGCCAGCAGCCACTACAATGAGCAGTTCTTC.

Only a few counts were recorded for this clone. This rearrangement joins TRBV6-2 or TRBV6-3 to TRBJ1-1; no clear D. This CDR3 has 12 amino acids. V was clipped by 5 bases and J by 1 base, with 5 bases between them. CDR1 is MNHEY, CDR2 SVGEGT, per germline. The CDR3 loop is CASSAGNTEAFF. The CDR3 region has the DNA TGTGCCAGCAGTGCAGGGAACACTGAAGCTTTCTTT.

J is TRBJ1-6 and V is TRBV9; D is undetermined. CDR3 length equals 14 residues. Germline-derived CDR1 and CDR2 are SGDLS and YYNGEE. With 0 bases removed from V and 9 bases from J, the gap between germline ends came to 10 bases. In nucleotides, the CDR3 is TGTGCCAGCAGCGTAGCCTTCGAGGGTTCACCCCTCCACTTT. Translated, it gives CASSVAFEGSPLHF.

The chain links TRBV7-6 to TRBJ2-2; 10 positions agree with TRBD2. The germline CDR1 and CDR2 sequences are SGHVS and FNYEAQ. With V trimmed by 3 bases and J by 6 bases, 19 bases remained unmatched. This CDR3 comprises 20 residues. The DNA of the CDR3 is TGTGCCAGCAGCTTCCGCCGGGCTAGCGGGAGTGGGGGTAGTCCCGGGGAGCTGTTTTTT. Protein: CASSFRRASGSGGSPGELFF.

The DNA for the CDR3 is TGTGCCAGCAAAGTAGAGAAGGCAGGCGAGCAGTACTTC. Protein: CASKVEKAGEQYF. The rearrangement links TRBV12-3 or TRBV12-4 to TRBJ2-7; the D is unclear. The V end was cut by 7 bases, the J end by 6 bases, with 16 bases between. This CDR3 region has 13 residues.

The V gene is TRBV5-1, the J gene TRBJ2-1, with D unclear. CDR1 is SGHRS, CDR2 YFSETQ, per germline. The CDR3 totals 12 residues. Trimming cost V 3 bases and J 4 bases, with 5 bases left between them. In DNA form, the CDR3 reads TGCGCCAGCAGCTCCCATTACAATGAGCAGTTCTTC. Protein product: CASSSHYNEQFF.

The gene calls are TRBV5-4 and TRBJ2-1; TRBD2 matches at 7 bases. Germline V gene data show CDR1 as SGHNT and CDR2 as YYREEE (reference sequence). The CDR3 is made up of 15 amino acids. Germline trimming cut 6 bases from V and 9 bases from J; bases unmatched to any gene: 15. The CDR3 coding sequence is TGTGCCAGCAATCCGGGCGGGATCGGCGGGGGTGAGCAGTTCTTC. It translates to CASNPGGIGGGEQFF.

The chain uses TRBV19 and TRBJ2-1, with a possible D match to TRBD2 (6 bases). The germline gives CDR1 LNHDA, CDR2 SQIVND (reference sequence). The CDR3 consists of 16 residues. Deletions cut 1 base from V and 2 bases from J, with 12 bases between. CDR3 in amino acids: CASSIAGEGPYNEQFF. In DNA form, the CDR3 reads TGTGCCAGTAGTATAGCGGGAGAGGGACCCTACAATGAGCAGTTCTTC. Complete variable domain (other parts from reference TRBV19 and TRBJ2-1): DGGITQSPKYLFRKEGQNVTLSCEQNLNHDAMYWYRQDPGQGLRLIYYSQIVNDFQKGDIAEGYSVSREKKESFPLTVTSAQKNPTAFYLCASSIAGEGPYNEQFFGPGTRLTVL.

As to this clone: The same CDR3 also results from other DNA sequences found in this sample. The chain is built from TRBV28 and TRBJ2-1; tentatively, D is TRBD1 (5 bases). The CDR3 extends over 14 amino acids. Germline CDR1 MDHEN, CDR2 SYDVKM. V was trimmed by 6 bases and J by 3 bases, leaving 12 bases between them. The CDR3 protein is CASRRTGGYNEQFF. CDR3 DNA sequence: TGTGCCAGCAGACGCACAGGCGGCTACAATGAGCAGTTCTTC.

This chain connects TRBV5-1 to TRBJ2-5; 7 bases line up with TRBD1. The germline V gene encodes CDR1 SGHRS and CDR2 YFSETQ. This CDR3 has 14 amino acids. Trimming at V came to 4 bases and at J to 2 bases, leaving 5 bases not matched to a gene. The CDR3, as DNA: TGCGCCAGCAGCCAGACAGGGATACAAGAGACCCAGTACTTC. This encodes CASSQTGIQETQYF. The entire variable domain, with the rest obtained from reference TRBV5-1 and TRBJ2-5, is as follows: KAGVTQTPRYLIKTRGQQVTLSCSPISGHRSVSWYQQTPGQGLQFLFEYFSETQRNKGNFPGRFSGRQFSNSRSEMNVSTLELGDSALYLCASSQTGIQETQYFGPGTRLLVL.

Comments on this clone: The sample has other DNA sequences that encode this CDR3 too. The CDR3 region has the DNA TGCGCCAGCAGCCGGGGTTTAGGGAGGGGGACCTACGAGCAGTACTTC. It translates to CASSRGLGRGTYEQYF. The rearrangement joins TRBV4-1 to TRBJ2-7; maybe TRBD2 (7 bases). There are 16 residues in the CDR3. Trimming shortened V by 4 bases and J by 2 bases, and 18 bases separated the two germline ends. The V gene's germline CDR1 is MGHRA and CDR2 YSYEKL.

The chain uses TRBV4-3 and TRBJ2-1; possible D gene TRBD2, 5 bases. V was cut by 5 bases and J by 1 base, with 12 bases left in between. The CDR3 sequence is 15 residues long. Germline V CDR1 and CDR2: LGHNA, YSLEER. The CDR3 protein is CASSVTGLSYNEQFF. DNA for the CDR3: TGCGCCAGCAGCGTGACGGGATTGTCCTACAATGAGCAGTTCTTC.

This clone was detected only a few times. The rearrangement uses TRBV7-6 and TRBJ2-3, with D perhaps matching TRBD2 (5 bases). Between the trimmed V and J ends, which lost 5 bases and 0 bases, there was a span of 18 bases. From germline, CDR1 is SGHVS and CDR2 FNYEAQ. The length of the CDR3 is 17 residues. The CDR3 nucleotides read TGTGCCAGCAGCCCGGAGGCTTTCCAGTTTAGCACAGATACGCAGTATTTT. This translates into CASSPEAFQFSTDTQYF.

CDR3 loop: CASSFRTGGWNEQFF. CDR3 in DNA: TGTGCCAGCAGCTTCCGGACAGGGGGCTGGAATGAGCAGTTCTTC. The J gene is TRBJ2-1, the V gene TRBV7-9, with 11 nucleotides matching TRBD1. The V gene's germline CDR1 is SEHNR and CDR2 FQNEAQ (reference sequence). The V gene end was trimmed by 3 bases and the J gene end by 7 bases; junction bases not matched to a gene: 5. The CDR3 loop spans 15 amino acids.

The DNA of the CDR3 is TGTGCCAGCTACCGGGACTCCCGAAACACCGGGGAGCTGTTTTTT. This codes for CASYRDSRNTGELFF. The J gene is TRBJ2-2, the V gene TRBV28; perhaps TRBD2 as D (6 bases). The V end lost 8 bases, the J end lost 2 bases, and 15 bases lay between the germline ends. Germline-derived CDR1 and CDR2 are MDHEN and SYDVKM. This CDR3 is built from 15 residues.

V gene TRBV15 combines with J gene TRBJ2-5; TRBD2 agrees at 9 bases. The CDR3 has 16 residues. Germline loops: CDR1 LNHNV, CDR2 YYDKDF (reference sequence). Trimming removed 3 bases from V and 4 bases from J; junction bases left unmatched: 9. CDR3 sequence reads: CATSSGLARYGETQYF. As DNA, the CDR3 is TGTGCCACCAGCAGCGGACTAGCGAGGTACGGAGAGACCCAGTACTTC.

This clone has only one observation. The rearrangement joins TRBV2 to TRBJ1-2; TRBD1 might be the D (5 bases). The CDR3 covers 16 residues. CDR1 and CDR2 from the germline V gene are SNHLY and FYNNEI. Trimming took 4 bases from V and 2 from J, leaving 17 bases between them. The CDR3 loop is CASSGLSSTENYGYTF. Here the CDR3 DNA reads TGTGCCAGCAGTGGCTTAAGCTCGACAGAAAACTATGGCTACACCTTC.

This clone showed up just a few times. The rearrangement links TRBV30 to TRBJ2-3, with 9 positions matching TRBD1. Unmatched junction bases numbered 4, after V lost 7 bases and J lost 2 bases. The CDR3 contains 13 residues. Germline CDR1 is GTSNPN and CDR2 is SVGIG (reference sequence). The CDR3 DNA sequence: TGTGCCTACAGGACAGGGGTCACAGATACGCAGTATTTT. It translates to CAYRTGVTDTQYF.

The chain recombines TRBV27 with TRBJ2-3, with D possibly being TRBD1 (6 bases). CDR1 is MNHEY, CDR2 SMNVEV, per germline (reference sequence). The CDR3 sequence is 14 residues long. Trimming took off 4 bases at V and 4 bases at J, with 12 bases between the two ends. The CDR3, as DNA: TGTGCCAGCAGTTCCGGCACAGGGTCAGATACGCAGTATTTT. Translated: CASSSGTGSDTQYF.

This clone has just one count. This chain uses TRBV6-2 or TRBV6-3 with TRBJ2-7; 9 positions agree with TRBD1. V shed 5 bases and J 5 bases; nucleotides not matched to a gene: 10. This CDR3 region has 15 residues. Germline CDR1 MNHEY, CDR2 SVGEGT. DNA of the CDR3: TGTGCCAGCAGTAAAACCGGGACAGGGTTGAACGAGCAGTACTTC. The encoded protein is CASSKTGTGLNEQYF.